The rows below give T cell receptor beta chains drawn from one sample of a study of OX40 agonist ivuxolimab in advanced cancers. TCRdb keeps only in-frame clones here, not all; method: immunoSEQ multiplex PCR. Of fewer than 40,000 clones listed, about 83% are singletons. Sequencing used CD4+ or CD8+ T cells sorted from blood, obtained in a trial of the OX40 agonist ivuxolimab. The receptors stem from an adult with an advanced solid tumor such as melanoma, head and neck, liver or kidney cancer. CDR3s include the opening cysteine and the closing phenylalanine or tryptophan. Fields, in order: clone size, J gene, D gene, V gene, CDR3 protein, CDR3 DNA. The D gene is left open where the match is weak. Clone size is shown for a subset of rows, as once, few, many or a class of expanded clone.

clone size: .; J gene: TRBJ2-5; D gene: TRBD2; V gene: TRBV19; CDR3 protein: CASSATSGETQYF; CDR3 DNA: TGTGCCAGTAGTGCGACTAGCGGGGAGACCCAGTACTTC
clone size: .; J gene: TRBJ2-2; D gene: TRBD1; V gene: TRBV5-1; CDR3 protein: CASSSTGGVGGELFF; CDR3 DNA: TGCGCCAGCAGCTCAACAGGGGGAGTTGGCGGGGAGCTGTTTTTT
clone size: few; J gene: TRBJ1-2; D gene: .; V gene: TRBV10-1; CDR3 protein: CASSEEGGRHYGYTF; CDR3 DNA: TGCGCCAGCAGTGAGGAGGGGGGGCGCCACTATGGCTACACCTTC
clone size: .; J gene: TRBJ1-2; D gene: .; V gene: TRBV6-5; CDR3 protein: CATWGDYGYTF; CDR3 DNA: TGTGCCACCTGGGGAGACTATGGCTACACCTTC
clone size: .; J gene: TRBJ1-5; D gene: .; V gene: TRBV28; CDR3 protein: CASKETGNQPQHF; CDR3 DNA: TGTGCCAGCAAGGAGACAGGCAATCAGCCCCAGCATTTT
clone size: .; J gene: TRBJ2-1; D gene: .; V gene: TRBV7-2; CDR3 protein: CASREVDFYNEQFF; CDR3 DNA: TGTGCCAGCAGGGAGGTGGACTTCTACAATGAGCAGTTCTTC
clone size: .; J gene: TRBJ2-7; D gene: .; V gene: TRBV28; CDR3 protein: CASSLRYEQYF; CDR3 DNA: TGTGCCAGCAGTTTACGGTACGAGCAGTACTTC
clone size: .; J gene: TRBJ2-2; D gene: .; V gene: TRBV28; CDR3 protein: CASSSMGQGRDGELFF; CDR3 DNA: TGTGCCAGCAGTTCTATGGGGCAGGGGCGGGACGGGGAGCTGTTTTTT
clone size: few; J gene: TRBJ1-1; D gene: .; V gene: TRBV9; CDR3 protein: CASSALEGEAFF; CDR3 DNA: TGTGCCAGCAGCGCGTTGGAGGGTGAAGCTTTCTTT
clone size: few; J gene: TRBJ1-5; D gene: .; V gene: TRBV27; CDR3 protein: CASSFEGYQPQHF; CDR3 DNA: TGTGCCAGCAGTTTTGAGGGTTATCAGCCCCAGCATTTT
clone size: few; J gene: TRBJ1-2; D gene: TRBD1; V gene: TRBV7-6; CDR3 protein: CASSYDDRGYGYTF; CDR3 DNA: TGTGCCAGCAGCTACGACGACAGGGGGTATGGCTACACCTTC
clone size: once; J gene: TRBJ2-5; D gene: .; V gene: TRBV30; CDR3 protein: CAWSVRGAETQYF; CDR3 DNA: TGTGCCTGGAGTGTAAGGGGCGCAGAGACCCAGTACTTC
clone size: medium-sized; J gene: TRBJ2-3; D gene: .; V gene: TRBV2; CDR3 protein: CAKEGVDTQYF; CDR3 DNA: TGTGCCAAAGAGGGGGTAGATACGCAGTATTTT
clone size: .; J gene: TRBJ2-1; D gene: .; V gene: TRBV11-2; CDR3 protein: CASSPTRTRDEQFF; CDR3 DNA: TGTGCCAGCAGCCCGACACGCACCAGGGACGAGCAGTTCTTC
clone size: .; J gene: TRBJ2-7; D gene: TRBD1; V gene: TRBV28; CDR3 protein: CASSWDSSYEQYF; CDR3 DNA: TGTGCCAGCAGTTGGGACAGCTCCTACGAGCAGTACTTC
clone size: .; J gene: TRBJ1-2; D gene: .; V gene: TRBV28; CDR3 protein: CASSLKGTGNYGYTF; CDR3 DNA: TGTGCCAGCAGTTTAAAGGGGACGGGGAACTATGGCTACACCTTC
clone size: .; J gene: TRBJ2-7; D gene: .; V gene: TRBV29-1; CDR3 protein: CSVGAAYEQYF; CDR3 DNA: TGCAGCGTGGGGGCCGCCTACGAGCAGTACTTC
clone size: .; J gene: TRBJ1-5; D gene: TRBD1; V gene: TRBV27; CDR3 protein: CASSLEGARNQPQHF; CDR3 DNA: TGTGCCAGCAGTTTAGAGGGGGCGCGCAATCAGCCCCAGCATTTT
clone size: .; J gene: TRBJ2-2; D gene: .; V gene: TRBV5-1; CDR3 protein: CASSFNTGELFF; CDR3 DNA: TGCGCCAGCAGCTTCAACACCGGGGAGCTGTTTTTT
clone size: once; J gene: TRBJ1-4; D gene: .; V gene: TRBV30; CDR3 protein: CAWTAGPVEKLFF; CDR3 DNA: TGTGCCTGGACAGCGGGACCGGTTGAGAAACTGTTTTTT
clone size: .; J gene: TRBJ1-1; D gene: .; V gene: TRBV18; CDR3 protein: CASSPINAGSTEAFF; CDR3 DNA: TGTGCCAGCTCACCCATTAACGCAGGGTCCACTGAAGCTTTCTTT
clone size: .; J gene: TRBJ1-3; D gene: TRBD1; V gene: TRBV6-5; CDR3 protein: CASRIQGAGNTIYF; CDR3 DNA: TGTGCCAGCAGGATACAGGGGGCCGGAAACACCATATATTTT
clone size: .; J gene: TRBJ2-2; D gene: TRBD2; V gene: TRBV19; CDR3 protein: CASSMTSGRASGGELFF; CDR3 DNA: TGTGCCAGTAGTATGACTAGCGGGAGGGCCTCGGGCGGGGAGCTGTTTTTT
clone size: .; J gene: TRBJ2-1; D gene: .; V gene: TRBV29-1; CDR3 protein: CSVEDALGGRGYNEQFF; CDR3 DNA: TGCAGCGTTGAAGACGCCTTGGGAGGGAGGGGGTACAATGAGCAGTTCTTC
clone size: .; J gene: TRBJ1-1; D gene: .; V gene: TRBV7-9; CDR3 protein: CASTSGQGNTEAFF; CDR3 DNA: TGTGCCAGCACCTCCGGTCAGGGGAACACTGAAGCTTTCTTT
clone size: .; J gene: TRBJ2-1; D gene: TRBD1; V gene: TRBV30; CDR3 protein: CACPQGALGNEQFF; CDR3 DNA: TGTGCCTGCCCGCAGGGGGCGCTGGGAAATGAGCAGTTCTTC
clone size: .; J gene: TRBJ2-3; D gene: .; V gene: TRBV18; CDR3 protein: CASSPKIQGSTSTDTQYF; CDR3 DNA: TGTGCCAGCTCACCGAAAATACAGGGCTCTACTAGCACAGATACGCAGTATTTT
clone size: few; J gene: TRBJ1-6; D gene: .; V gene: TRBV4-1; CDR3 protein: CASSQDWLRSRAKNSPLHF; CDR3 DNA: TGCGCCAGCAGCCAAGATTGGCTCCGCTCCCGGGCGAAAAATTCACCCCTCCACTTT
clone size: .; J gene: TRBJ2-3; D gene: .; V gene: TRBV7-2; CDR3 protein: CASSLAGGARTDTQYF; CDR3 DNA: TGTGCCAGCAGCTTAGCGGGGGGGGCACGCACAGATACGCAGTATTTT